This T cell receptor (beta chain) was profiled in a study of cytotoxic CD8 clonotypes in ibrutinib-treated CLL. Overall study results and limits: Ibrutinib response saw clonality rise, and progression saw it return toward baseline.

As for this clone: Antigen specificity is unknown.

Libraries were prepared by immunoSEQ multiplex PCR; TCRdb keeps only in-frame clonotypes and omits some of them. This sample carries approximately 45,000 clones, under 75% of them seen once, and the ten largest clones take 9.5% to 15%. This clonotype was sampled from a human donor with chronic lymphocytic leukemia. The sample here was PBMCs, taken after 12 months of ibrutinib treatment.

CDR3 bases: TGTGCCAGCAGTGGAGGGGGCCCCTCCTACAATGAGCAGTTCTTC. The encoded protein is CASSGGGPSYNEQFF. The V call is TRBV6-1, the J call TRBJ2-1, with 7 bases fitting TRBD1. CDR3 length: 15 amino acids. V was pared by 4 bases and J by 0 bases, with 3 bases of the junction left unmatched. Germline V gene sequence: CDR1 MNHNS, CDR2 SASEGT.